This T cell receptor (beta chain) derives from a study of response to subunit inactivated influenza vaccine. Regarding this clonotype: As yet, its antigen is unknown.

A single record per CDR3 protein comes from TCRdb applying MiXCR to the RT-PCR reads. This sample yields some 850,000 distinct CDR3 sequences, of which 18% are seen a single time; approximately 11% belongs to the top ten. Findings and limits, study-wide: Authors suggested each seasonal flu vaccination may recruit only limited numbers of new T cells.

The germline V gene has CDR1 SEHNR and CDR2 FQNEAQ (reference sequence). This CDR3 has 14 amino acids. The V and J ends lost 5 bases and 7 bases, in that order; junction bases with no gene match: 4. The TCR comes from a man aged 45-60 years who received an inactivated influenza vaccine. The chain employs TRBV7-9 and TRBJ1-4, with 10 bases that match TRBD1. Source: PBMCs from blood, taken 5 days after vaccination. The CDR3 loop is CASSPTGGGEKLFF. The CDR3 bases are TGTGCCAGCAGCCCGACAGGGGGCGGTGAAAAACTGTTTTTT.